This TCR beta chain was sequenced for a study of T-cell reconstitution after alpha-beta-depleted transplantation in children. Preparing the TCRbeta library involved the use of unique molecular identifiers. MiXCR, applied by TCRdb to the PCR reads, yields one record per CDR3 protein. The sample lists almost 500,000 distinct CDR3 sequences, roughly an eighth occurring once. This CDR3 contains 12 residues. CDR1 and CDR2 from the germline V gene are SQVTM and ANQGSEA. V was cut by 5 bases and J by 4 bases, with 11 bases left in between. This TCR derives from a human donor who donated a stem cell graft to a child with combined immunodeficiency. This specimen consisted of PBMCs from the stem cell graft donor, obtained from the stem cell graft. The V gene is TRBV29-1, the J gene TRBJ1-2; weak D call: TRBD1 (5 bases). The CDR3 loop reads CSVSGEGYGYTF. Written as DNA, the CDR3 is TGCAGCGTTTCGGGGGAGGGCTATGGCTACACCTTC.